The 28 T cell receptor beta chains listed next were all sequenced from one sample in a study of blood T cell repertoires in COVID-19. Repertoires were generated with immunoSEQ multiplex PCR, while TCRdb's copy carries only in-frame clones and drops some. The data show around 430,000 clones, about 86% seen once. The sequencing input was PBMCs or T cells enriched from blood (not recorded which). These receptors came from a woman between 45 and 65 years old who had recovered from COVID-19.

This rearrangement joins TRBV2 to TRBJ2-2; weak D call: TRBD2 (5 bases). Trimming cost V 4 bases and J 7 bases, with 13 bases left between them. CDR3 length: 14 amino acids. The germline V gene encodes CDR1 SNHLY and CDR2 FYNNEI. In nucleotides, the CDR3 is TGTGCCAGCAGTGTTCAAGGGAGTAACGGGGAGCTGTTTTTT. Its translation is CASSVQGSNGELFF.

The chain links TRBV24-1 to TRBJ2-3, with D possibly matching TRBD1 (5 bases). CDR3 length: 13 residues. The V end was cut by 6 bases, the J end by 5 bases, with 11 bases between. Germline CDR1 reads KGHDR; CDR2 reads SFDVKD. The CDR3 DNA is TGTGCCACCAGTCAGGGTCGTGAAGATACGCAGTATTTT. Protein product: CATSQGREDTQYF.

V and J are TRBV12-3 or TRBV12-4 and TRBJ2-5, with D tentatively TRBD1 (6 bases). Trimming shortened V by 3 bases and J by 5 bases, and 10 bases separated the two germline ends. This CDR3 contains 13 residues. CDR3 coding DNA: TGTGCCAGCAGTTTTCCAGGGGTGGAGACCCAGTACTTC. It specifies CASSFPGVETQYF.

The chain uses TRBV10-2 and TRBJ1-2, with D possibly being TRBD1 (5 bases). Trimming stripped 0 bases from V and 2 bases from J, with 13 bases between. CDR3 length: 16 residues. The germline CDR1 and CDR2 sequences are WSHSY and SAAADI. Here the CDR3 reads CASSESTQQGNYGYTF. CDR3 nucleotides: TGCGCCAGCAGTGAGTCGACTCAGCAGGGAAACTATGGCTACACCTTC.

This clone was counted between two and nine times. The rearrangement uses TRBV29-1 and TRBJ1-2; perhaps TRBD1 as D (6 bases). Germline CDR1 is SQVTM and CDR2 is ANQGSEA. The CDR3 is made up of 13 amino acids. CDR3 nucleotide sequence: TGCAGTACCAGCAGGGGATTCAACTATGGCTACACCTTC. This gives the protein CSTSRGFNYGYTF.

V gene TRBV4-1 combines with J gene TRBJ1-5; TRBD1 is a possible D gene (5 bases). From germline, CDR1 is MGHRA and CDR2 YSYEKL. V gave up 9 bases and J gave up 0 bases, with 27 bases separating them. This CDR3 spans 19 amino acids. The CDR3 loop reads CASPNLNLPRGGSNQPQHF. The CDR3 region has the DNA TGCGCCAGTCCTAACCTAAATCTTCCGCGGGGGGGTAGCAATCAGCCCCAGCATTTT.

J is TRBJ1-4 and V is TRBV18; no definite D call. The ends were cut back, 6 bases at V and 7 bases at J, with 12 bases in the middle. The CDR3 contains 13 residues. Germline CDR1 KGHSH, CDR2 LQKENI. The CDR3 sequence: CASSKETPEKLFF. The CDR3 DNA is TGTGCCAGCTCCAAGGAGACCCCTGAAAAACTGTTTTTT.

The chain employs TRBV7-9 and TRBJ2-4, with D perhaps TRBD2 (5 bases). V lost 5 bases, J lost 7 bases, and 30 bases lay in between. The CDR3 is 19 residues long. Germline assignment: CDR1 SEHNR and CDR2 FQNEAQ (reference sequence). This chain's CDR3 is CASSPKYHEGNLNRNIQYF. CDR3 coding DNA: TGTGCCAGCAGCCCCAAATACCACGAGGGAAATCTCAATCGGAACATTCAGTACTTC.

The chain couples TRBV5-6 to TRBJ1-5; D not resolved. CDR1 and CDR2 (germline): SGHDT, YYEEEE. The CDR3 extends over 14 amino acids. Between the trimmed V and J ends, which lost 6 bases and 3 bases, there was a span of 13 bases. CDR3 sequence reads: CASNLRSINQPQHF. Here the CDR3 DNA reads TGTGCCAGCAACCTACGGAGCATCAATCAGCCCCAGCATTTT. The variable domain in full, completed from reference TRBV5-6 and TRBJ1-5, reads DAGVTQSPTHLIKTRGQQVTLRCSPKSGHDTVSWYQQALGQGPQFIFQYYEEEERQRGNFPDRFSGHQFPNYSSELNVNALLLGDSALYLCASNLRSINQPQHFGDGTRLSIL.

The CDR3 is CASSGQGAQQYF. The DNA for the CDR3 is TGTGCCAGCTCGGGACAGGGGGCTCAACAGTACTTC. The V and J genes are TRBV19 and TRBJ2-7, with 12 bases aligning to TRBD1. This CDR3 spans 12 amino acids. Losses at the gene ends were 9 bases for V and 10 bases for J; bases not matched to a gene: 7. Per germline, CDR1 LNHDA and CDR2 SQIVND (reference sequence).

This chain joins TRBV2 and TRBJ1-5; D possibly corresponds to TRBD1 (6 bases). V was trimmed by 6 bases and J by 3 bases, leaving 9 bases between them. Germline assignment: CDR1 SNHLY and CDR2 FYNNEI. The CDR3 covers 13 residues. CDR3 bases: TGTGCCAGCAGGGACAGACCCAATCAGCCCCAGCATTTT. Translating gives CASRDRPNQPQHF.

This chain joins TRBV19 and TRBJ2-2; weak D call: TRBD2 (5 bases). Trimming removed 7 bases from V and 7 bases from J, with 10 bases in between. Germline V gene sequence: CDR1 LNHDA, CDR2 SQIVND (reference sequence). CDR3 length equals 12 residues. In DNA, the CDR3 is TGTGCCAGTAATAGCGATGGCGGGGAGCTGTTTTTT. Its translation is CASNSDGGELFF. Full variable domain (outside the CDR3, taken from reference TRBV19 and TRBJ2-2): DGGITQSPKYLFRKEGQNVTLSCEQNLNHDAMYWYRQDPGQGLRLIYYSQIVNDFQKGDIAEGYSVSREKKESFPLTVTSAQKNPTAFYLCASNSDGGELFFGEGSRLTVL.

The chain uses TRBV28 and TRBJ2-2, with TRBD2 matching over 12 bases. This CDR3 has 16 amino acids. The V and J ends lost 6 bases and 6 bases, in that order; junction bases with no gene match: 8. Germline CDR1 reads MDHEN; CDR2 reads SYDVKM. The CDR3 spells CASRKTSGGQSGELFF. Here the CDR3 DNA reads TGTGCCAGCAGGAAGACTAGCGGGGGCCAGTCCGGGGAGCTGTTTTTT. Looking up the rest from reference TRBV28 and TRBJ2-2 gives the full variable domain: DVKVTQSSRYLVKRTGEKVFLECVQDMDHENMFWYRQDPGLGLRLIYFSYDVKMKEKGDIPEGYSVSREKKERFSLILESASTNQTSMYLCASRKTSGGQSGELFFGEGSRLTVL.

V is TRBV18 and J is TRBJ1-1; a possible D gene is TRBD1 (5 bases). The germline V gene encodes CDR1 KGHSH and CDR2 LQKENI. V shed 3 bases and J shed 0 bases, with 11 bases lying between them. The CDR3 runs to 15 residues. The CDR3 region is CASSPEGKMNTEAFF. The CDR3 nucleotides are TGTGCCAGCTCACCGGAGGGGAAAATGAACACTGAAGCTTTCTTT.

The chain joins TRBV18 to TRBJ1-3; 12 bases are a match to TRBD1. Per germline, CDR1 KGHSH and CDR2 LQKENI. After removal of 2 bases from V and 2 bases from J, the junction contained 4 bases not matched to a gene. The CDR3 is made up of 17 amino acids. For the CDR3, the DNA is TGTGCCAGCTCACCAGCCGGGACAGGGGGCACTGGAAACACCATATATTTT. Translating it yields CASSPAGTGGTGNTIYF.

V usage is TRBV19 and J usage is TRBJ2-6; no reliable D call. The germline CDR1 and CDR2 sequences are LNHDA and SQIVND (reference sequence). The CDR3 consists of 15 residues. Trimming took 3 bases from V and 0 from J, leaving 6 bases between them. This CDR3 is CASSIPGSGANVLTF. CDR3 nucleotide sequence: TGTGCCAGTAGTATTCCGGGCTCTGGGGCCAACGTCCTGACTTTC.

The chain joins TRBV5-6 to TRBJ1-1; maybe TRBD1 (6 bases). There are 14 residues in the CDR3. CDR1 is SGHDT, CDR2 YYEEEE, per germline. Trimming cost V 0 bases and J 5 bases, with 11 bases left between them. The CDR3 nucleotides read TGTGCCAGCAGCTTGGCAGGGGCCGGAACTGAAGCTTTCTTT. Translated, it gives CASSLAGAGTEAFF.

This clone was detected only a few times. The rearrangement uses TRBV2 and TRBJ2-2, with 9 bases that match TRBD1. The CDR3 consists of 14 residues. The V segment lost 7 bases and the J segment 5 bases; nucleotides outside the gene matches: 5. CDR1 SNHLY and CDR2 FYNNEI come from the germline V gene. DNA of the CDR3: TGTGCCAGCATCGGGACAGGGAGTACCGGGGAGCTGTTTTTT. This codes for CASIGTGSTGELFF.

This clone turned up a few times. The J gene is TRBJ1-6, the V gene TRBV2; D not certain. CDR1 is SNHLY, CDR2 FYNNEI, per germline. The CDR3 consists of 16 residues. Trimming shortened V by 5 bases and J by 9 bases, and 20 bases separated the two germline ends. This CDR3 is CASSPRTLGISSPLHF. As DNA, the CDR3 is TGTGCCAGCAGTCCTCGGACCCTCGGGATTAGTTCACCCCTCCACTTT.

This clone was recorded once. CDR3 amino acids: CASTYGGAAGTF. CDR3 bases: TGTGCCAGCACTTACGGGGGGGCGGCGGGCACCTTC. J is TRBJ1-2 and V is TRBV2; possible D gene TRBD1, 6 bases. Germline lookup yields CDR1 SNHLY and CDR2 FYNNEI. This CDR3 is built from 12 residues. V was shortened by 7 bases and J by 13 bases, with 19 bases between the two germline ends. The complete variable domain, with remaining parts taken from reference TRBV2 and TRBJ1-2, reads EPEVTQTPSHQVTQMGQEVILRCVPISNHLYFYWYRQILGQKVEFLVSFYNNEISEKSEIFDDQFSVERPDGSNFTLKIRSTKLEDSAMYFCASTYGGAAGTFGSGTRLTVV.

The gene calls are TRBV27 and TRBJ2-2; D gene unclear. The ends were cut back, 6 bases at V and 1 base at J, with 9 bases in the middle. The CDR3 runs to 14 residues. The germline V gene has CDR1 MNHEY and CDR2 SMNVEV (reference sequence). The CDR3 coding sequence is TGTGCCAGCAGACCGGGTGAGAACACCGGGGAGCTGTTTTTT. The encoded protein is CASRPGENTGELFF.

The CDR3 protein is CASSTSDLNTEAFF. The CDR3 DNA follows: TGTGCCAGCAGCACCAGCGACCTTAACACTGAAGCTTTCTTT. V and J are TRBV7-6 and TRBJ1-1; D is ambiguous. The CDR3 runs 14 residues. The germline gives CDR1 SGHVS, CDR2 FNYEAQ. The ends were cut back, 5 bases at V and 2 bases at J, with 12 bases in the middle. The complete variable domain, with remaining parts taken from reference TRBV7-6 and TRBJ1-1, reads GAGVSQSPRYKVTKRGQDVALRCDPISGHVSLYWYRQALGQGPEFLTYFNYEAQQDKSGLPNDRFSAERPEGSISTLTIQRTEQRDSAMYRCASSTSDLNTEAFFGQGTRLTVV.

The chain combines TRBV12-3 or TRBV12-4 with TRBJ2-3, with a possible D match to TRBD2 (6 bases). This CDR3 contains 12 residues. The V end lost 5 bases, the J end lost 6 bases, and 9 bases lay between the germline ends. CDR3 residues: CASSTGVDTQYF. DNA of the CDR3: TGTGCCAGCAGTACGGGGGTGGATACGCAGTATTTT.

The chain uses TRBV28 and TRBJ1-6; tentative D call: TRBD1 (6 bases). V was trimmed by 8 bases and J by 5 bases, leaving 13 bases between them. The germline V gene has CDR1 MDHEN and CDR2 SYDVKM. The CDR3 runs to 14 residues. As DNA, the CDR3 is TGTGCCAGCCTCCCGGGACACAATAATTCACCCCTCCACTTT. Translating gives CASLPGHNNSPLHF.

This chain connects TRBV6-5 to TRBJ1-5; D uncertain. The germline CDR1 and CDR2 sequences are MNHEY and SVGAGI. V shed 0 bases and J shed 4 bases, with 4 bases lying between them. This CDR3 comprises 13 residues. The DNA of the CDR3 is TGTGCCAGCAGTTACTCGCAGAATCAGCCCCAGCATTTT. As protein: CASSYSQNQPQHF.

The chain uses TRBV5-5 and TRBJ1-6; 8 bases are a match to TRBD1. Germline CDR1 reads SGHKS; CDR2 reads YYEKEE (reference sequence). The CDR3 covers 17 residues. V lost 0 bases, J lost 0 bases, and 2 bases stayed unmatched. The CDR3 DNA is TGTGCCAGCAGCTTGGGACAGGGGAGCTCCTATAATTCACCCCTCCACTTT. Translating gives CASSLGQGSSYNSPLHF.

The V and J genes are TRBV5-1 and TRBJ2-3; 10 bases align to TRBD2. With 0 bases clipped from V and 4 bases from J, the junction kept 5 bases outside the gene matches. This CDR3 is built from 16 residues. Germline lookup yields CDR1 SGHRS and CDR2 YFSETQ. CDR3 in amino acids: CASSLDSSGGADTQYF. The CDR3, as DNA: TGCGCCAGCAGCTTGGATAGCAGCGGGGGGGCAGATACGCAGTATTTT.

The chain recombines TRBV5-6 with TRBJ1-3; no definite D call. This CDR3 spans 12 amino acids. Trimming cost V 2 bases and J 15 bases, with 15 bases left between them. Germline V gene data show CDR1 as SGHDT and CDR2 as YYEEEE. CDR3: CASSLPDGLTYF. The CDR3 DNA sequence: TGTGCCAGCAGCTTACCTGACGGACTCACATATTTT.